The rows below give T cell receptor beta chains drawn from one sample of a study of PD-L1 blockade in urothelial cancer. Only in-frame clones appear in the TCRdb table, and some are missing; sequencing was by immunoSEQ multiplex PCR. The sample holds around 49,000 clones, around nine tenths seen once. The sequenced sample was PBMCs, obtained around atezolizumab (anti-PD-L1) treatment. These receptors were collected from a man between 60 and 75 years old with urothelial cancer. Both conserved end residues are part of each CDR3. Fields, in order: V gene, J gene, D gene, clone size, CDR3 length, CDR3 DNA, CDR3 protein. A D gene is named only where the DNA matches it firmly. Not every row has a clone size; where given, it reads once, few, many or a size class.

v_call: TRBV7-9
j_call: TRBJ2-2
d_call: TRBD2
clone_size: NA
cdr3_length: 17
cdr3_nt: TGTGCCAGCAGACGAGACAGGACTAGCGGGAGAACCGGGGAGCTGTTTTTT
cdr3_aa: CASRRDRTSGRTGELFF

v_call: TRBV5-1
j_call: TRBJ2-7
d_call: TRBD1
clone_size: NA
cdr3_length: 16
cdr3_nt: TGCGCCAGCAGCTTGGTCCAACAGGGGCCCTACTACGAGCAGTACTTC
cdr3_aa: CASSLVQQGPYYEQYF

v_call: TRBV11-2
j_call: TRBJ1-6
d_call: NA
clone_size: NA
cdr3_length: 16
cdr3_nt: TGTGCCAGCAGCTTAGAGCGGACAGATCTGGGTTCACCCCTCCACTTT
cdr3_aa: CASSLERTDLGSPLHF

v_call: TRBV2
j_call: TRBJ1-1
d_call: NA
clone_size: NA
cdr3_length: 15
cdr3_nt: TGTGCCAGCAGGACCCATCGACGGGTGAACACTGAAGCTTTCTTT
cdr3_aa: CASRTHRRVNTEAFF

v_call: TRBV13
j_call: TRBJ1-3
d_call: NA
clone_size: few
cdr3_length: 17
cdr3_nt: TGTGCCAGCAGCTCCAGGGCAGGGGACAACTCTGGAAACACCATATATTTT
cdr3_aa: CASSSRAGDNSGNTIYF

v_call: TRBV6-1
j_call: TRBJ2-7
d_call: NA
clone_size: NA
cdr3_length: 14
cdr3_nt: TGTGCCAGCAGTGAAGCGCTTGGGGGGTACGAGCAGTACTTC
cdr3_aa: CASSEALGGYEQYF

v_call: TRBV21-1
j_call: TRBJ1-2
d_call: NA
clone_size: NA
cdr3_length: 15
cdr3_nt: TGTGCCAGCAGCAAAGCTTCGGACAGGGGAAGAGGCTACACCTTC
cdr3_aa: CASSKASDRGRGYTF

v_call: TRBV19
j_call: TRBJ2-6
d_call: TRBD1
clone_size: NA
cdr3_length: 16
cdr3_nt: TGTGCCAGTAGTCCGGGACAGAGCTCTGGGGCCAACGTCCTGACTTTC
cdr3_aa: CASSPGQSSGANVLTF

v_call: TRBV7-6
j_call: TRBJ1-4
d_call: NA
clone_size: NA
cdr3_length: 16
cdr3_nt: TGTGCCAGCAGCCCCGGAGTGGTGGGAACTAATGAAAAACTGTTTTTT
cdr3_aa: CASSPGVVGTNEKLFF

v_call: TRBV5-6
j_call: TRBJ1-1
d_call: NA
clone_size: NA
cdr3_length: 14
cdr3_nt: TGTGCCAGCAGACGGCGGCGGGAGAAAACTGAAGCTTTCTTT
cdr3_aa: CASRRRREKTEAFF

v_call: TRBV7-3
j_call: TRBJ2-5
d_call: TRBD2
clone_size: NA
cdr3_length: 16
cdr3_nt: TGTGCCAGCAGCTACCAAGATCGTCTAGCGGGGGGGCCCCAGTACTTC
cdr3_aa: CASSYQDRLAGGPQYF

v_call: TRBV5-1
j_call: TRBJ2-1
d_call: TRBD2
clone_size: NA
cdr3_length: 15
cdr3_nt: TGCGCCAGCAGCTTGGGAGGACTAGCGGACAATGAGCAGTTCTTC
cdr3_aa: CASSLGGLADNEQFF

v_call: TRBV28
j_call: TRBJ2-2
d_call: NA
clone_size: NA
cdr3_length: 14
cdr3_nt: TGTGCCAGCAGTCCTCTCTGGGGGGCCGGGGAGCTGTTTTTT
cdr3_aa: CASSPLWGAGELFF

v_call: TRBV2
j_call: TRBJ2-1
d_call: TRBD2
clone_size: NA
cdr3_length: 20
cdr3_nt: TGTGCCAGCAGTGAAGATCCGGGACTAGCGGGAGTAGGAGGGGGCAATGAGCAGTTCTTC
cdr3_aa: CASSEDPGLAGVGGGNEQFF

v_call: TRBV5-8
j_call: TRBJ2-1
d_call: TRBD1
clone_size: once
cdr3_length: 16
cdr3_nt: TGTGCCAGCAGCCCTAGCCGGGACAGGGTTTACAATGAGCAGTTCTTC
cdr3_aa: CASSPSRDRVYNEQFF

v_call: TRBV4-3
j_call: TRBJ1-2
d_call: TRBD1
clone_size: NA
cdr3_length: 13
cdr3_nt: TGCGCCAGCAGCCAAGATCAGGGGACAGGGGACACCTTC
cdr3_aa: CASSQDQGTGDTF